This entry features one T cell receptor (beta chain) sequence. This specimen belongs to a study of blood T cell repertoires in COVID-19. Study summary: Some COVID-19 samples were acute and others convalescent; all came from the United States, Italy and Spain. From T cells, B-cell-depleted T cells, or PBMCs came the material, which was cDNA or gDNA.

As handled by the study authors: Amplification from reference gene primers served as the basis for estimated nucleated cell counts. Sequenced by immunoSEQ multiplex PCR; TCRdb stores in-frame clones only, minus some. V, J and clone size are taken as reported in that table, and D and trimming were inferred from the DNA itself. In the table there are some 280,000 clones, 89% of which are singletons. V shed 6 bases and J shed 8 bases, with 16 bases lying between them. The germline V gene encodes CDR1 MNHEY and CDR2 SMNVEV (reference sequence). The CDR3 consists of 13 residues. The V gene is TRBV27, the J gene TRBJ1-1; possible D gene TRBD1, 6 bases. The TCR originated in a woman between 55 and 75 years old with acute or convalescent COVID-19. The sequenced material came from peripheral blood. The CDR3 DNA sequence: TGTGCCAGCAGCCAGGACAGAGGCGCAGAAGCTTTCTTT. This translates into CASSQDRGAEAFF.